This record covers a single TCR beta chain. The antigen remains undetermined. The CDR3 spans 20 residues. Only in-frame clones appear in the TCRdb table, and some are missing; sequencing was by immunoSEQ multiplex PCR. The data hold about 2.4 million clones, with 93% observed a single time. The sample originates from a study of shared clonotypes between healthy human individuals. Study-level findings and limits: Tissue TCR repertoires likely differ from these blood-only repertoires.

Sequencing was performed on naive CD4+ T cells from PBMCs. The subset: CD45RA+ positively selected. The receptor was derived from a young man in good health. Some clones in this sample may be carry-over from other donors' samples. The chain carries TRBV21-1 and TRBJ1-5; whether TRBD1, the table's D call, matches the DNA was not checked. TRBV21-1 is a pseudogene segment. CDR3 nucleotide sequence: TGTGCCAGCAGCAAAGCGTTAGGAGAGCGGGGACAGGGACGCAATCAGCCCCAGCATTTT. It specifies CASSKALGERGQGRNQPQHF.